This T cell receptor beta chain was profiled in a study of shared clonotypes between healthy human individuals. The protocol was immunoSEQ multiplex PCR, while the TCRdb copy is restricted to in-frame clones and leaves out a portion. The data hold some 2 million clones, with about 95% observed a single time. This CDR3 comprises 15 residues. Germline V gene sequence: CDR1 SGHAT, CDR2 FQNNGV. Between the trimmed V and J ends, which lost 5 bases and 10 bases, there was a span of 21 bases. The sequenced sample consisted of naive CD4+ T cells sorted from blood. Subset in this sample: CD45RA+ positively selected. The receptor was derived from a man between 18 and 29 years old in good health. The genes are TRBV11-2 and TRBJ2-1; no definite D call. The CDR3 sequence is CASSTSWTGPSEQFF. CDR3 DNA: TGTGCCAGCAGCACTTCGTGGACCGGTCCCAGCGAGCAGTTCTTC.